Listed below are T cell receptor beta chains from one sample, sequenced in a study of TIL therapy for anti-PD-1-resistant metastatic lung cancer. Only in-frame clones appear in the TCRdb table, and some are missing; sequencing was by immunoSEQ multiplex PCR. The sample lists about 36,000 clones, 73% occurring once. The sequences come from blood, collected at baseline. All receptors come from a person aged 25 to 80 with non-small cell lung cancer. CDR3s include the opening cysteine and the closing phenylalanine or tryptophan. Each record gives: V gene, CDR3 protein.

TRBV5-1	CASSQEGAFSNQPQHF
TRBV14	CASSQGFKGNEQFF
TRBV6-4	CASSENQPQHF
TRBV5-1	CASSPKQGQDGYTF
TRBV19	CASRDRGYEQYF
TRBV28	CASGDVYGYTF
TRBV2	CASRPGTGQAGELFF
TRBV6-5	CASKTVYNEQFF
TRBV5-1	CASRGLQPDSPLHF
TRBV19	CASSVGTSGASYNEQFF
TRBV7-8	CASSPGGAKGNQPQHF
TRBV27	CASTNRFRQGGDYGYTF
TRBV7-9	CASSLEGLAGHYEQYF
TRBV19	CASSISLASYEQYF
TRBV5-1	CASSLQVGGTNTEAFF
TRBV5-1	CASSGDQVTQYF
TRBV7-2	CASSPATGENTEAFF
TRBV5-1	CASSLGGRKNTEAFF
TRBV9	CASSVGGGGEAFF
TRBV27	CASSFKIDQPQHF
TRBV19	CASSLGAMNEKLFF
TRBV19	CASSIDLLEVADTQYF
TRBV11-2	CASSLSWYDSPLHF
TRBV5-1	CASSMTLQGGNEKLFF
TRBV19	CASSMPDYNEQFF
TRBV6-1	CASSEGRRTINQPQHF
TRBV27	CASSPDRPSGANVLTF
TRBV5-4	CASSLVVFTDTQYF
TRBV5-1	CASSPSGELDTQYF
TRBV4-2	CASSQDPLSNNEQFF
TRBV5-1	CASRMGQDTQYF
TRBV9	CASSVSGGEPDEQYF
TRBV6-5	CASSYPGLNYEQYF
TRBV7-9	CASSLRASFNEQFF
TRBV28	CASSSRRTEAFF
TRBV30	CAWNQGTNEKLFF
TRBV4-2	CASSQGTSGASYEQYF
TRBV28	CASTYDRGGNTIYF
TRBV4-2	CASSYLAGGSGDTQYF
TRBV11-1	CASSLALSGSSYNEQFF
TRBV7-2	CASSQDRGTDTQYF
TRBV25-1	CASSEEERGSEDTQYF
TRBV6-1	CASSEEGTSGGYEQYF
TRBV6-6	CASSYQVNTEAFF
TRBV5-1	CASSSTRHKQFF
TRBV28	CASRYRDSRFNYGYTF
TRBV7-8	CASSFNSLPTDTQYF
TRBV23-1	CASLEGAGGDEQYF
TRBV28	CASSLRGDYLYEQYF
TRBV7-9	CASSGQGAVNEQFF
TRBV7-2	CASSLDRGDEQFF
TRBV5-1	CASSTFLIGREGDTQYF
TRBV27	CASSLRPGENSPLHF
TRBV11-2	CASSFLGGPQFF
TRBV5-6	CASSFRDRARKTYEQYF
TRBV5-1	CASSVGDSPFFEKLFF
TRBV7-8	CASSLWGASRTDTQYF
TRBV4-1	CASSQLLGGSTEAFF
TRBV7-2	CASSLGTSGRGEQYF
TRBV7-2	CASSLRPQETQYF